One sample yielded the 20 T cell receptor beta chains listed below, sequenced in a study of cytomegalovirus exposure and HLA in healthy donors. The primer mix had 60 Vbeta and 13 Jbeta primers. Libraries were prepared by immunoSEQ multiplex PCR; TCRdb keeps only in-frame clonotypes and omits some of them. The table lists around 160,000 clones, around 80% of them singletons. The material sequenced was PBMCs. These TCRs come from a woman aged 18-29 years in good health and CMV-seronegative.

The chain joins TRBV5-1 to TRBJ2-2, with D possibly matching TRBD2 (7 bases). Germline-derived CDR1 and CDR2 are SGHRS and YFSETQ. CDR3 size: 18 residues. V was cut by 2 bases and J by 0 bases, with 17 bases left in between. CDR3 amino acids: CASSFRLQGGTNTGELFF. CDR3 coding DNA: TGCGCCAGCAGCTTTCGGTTACAGGGAGGGACGAACACCGGGGAGCTGTTTTTT.

The chain links TRBV30 to TRBJ1-1; the D is unclear. CDR1 and CDR2 (germline): GTSNPN, SVGIG (reference sequence). The CDR3 has 11 amino acids. The V gene lost 5 bases and the J gene lost 13 bases, with 17 bases spanning the gap. This chain's CDR3 is CAWSAAGYHFF. CDR3 coding DNA: TGTGCCTGGTCAGCAGCGGGGTATCATTTCTTT.

J is TRBJ2-3 and V is TRBV5-1; the D gene is possibly TRBD1 (6 bases). Germline V gene lookup returns CDR1 SGHRS and CDR2 YFSETQ. Trimming shortened V by 4 bases and J by 7 bases, and 22 bases separated the two germline ends. CDR3 length equals 16 residues. The CDR3 region has the DNA TGCGCCAGCAGCGGCCAAGGACAGCTTCCCCCGTATACGCAGTATTTT. It specifies CASSGQGQLPPYTQYF.

In this sample, this clone turned up once. The chain is built from TRBV7-9 and TRBJ1-1, with D hard to call. Germline CDR1 and CDR2: SEHNR and FQNEAQ (reference sequence). Trimming shortened V by 6 bases and J by 4 bases, and 12 bases separated the two germline ends. The CDR3 extends over 13 amino acids. DNA for the CDR3: TGTGCCAGCAGATCTAGGGAGGTCACTGAAGCTTTCTTT. Residues: CASRSREVTEAFF.

Worth noting for this clone: Other DNA variants within this sample encode the same CDR3. The chain is built from TRBV5-1 and TRBJ2-1; D unresolved. The V gene lost 0 bases and the J gene lost 7 bases, with 8 bases spanning the gap. The CDR3 sequence is 13 residues long. CDR1 is SGHRS and CDR2 is YFSETQ in the germline V gene. The CDR3 DNA reads as TGCGCCAGCAGCTTGGGAAGCAGGAATGAGCAGTTCTTC. Its translation: CASSLGSRNEQFF.

The chain carries TRBV6-5 and TRBJ2-2; possible D gene TRBD2, 6 bases. Trimming removed 6 bases at V and 6 bases at J, with 17 bases between. This CDR3 has 15 residues. From germline, CDR1 is MNHEY and CDR2 SVGAGI. The CDR3 bases are TGTGCCAGCAGAAGTCTCATAGGGACTCCCGGGGAGCTGTTTTTT. It is translated as CASRSLIGTPGELFF.

V usage is TRBV11-2 and J usage is TRBJ2-5, with a tentative D call TRBD1 (5 bases). With the DNA end fitting TRBJ2-7 better, the J assignment may be wrong. The CDR3 is made up of 14 amino acids. Per the germline V gene, CDR1 is SGHAT and CDR2 is FQNNGV. This CDR3 reads CASSPRASRYEQYF. Written as DNA, the CDR3 is TGTGCCAGCAGCCCCAGGGCCAGCAGATACGAGCAGTACTTC.

The genes are TRBV5-1 and TRBJ2-1, with 8 nucleotides matching TRBD2. Germline CDR1 SGHRS, CDR2 YFSETQ. This CDR3 has 15 amino acids. Trimming removed 0 bases from V and 4 bases from J; junction bases left unmatched: 3. This CDR3 reads CASSLGRGAYNEQFF. As DNA, the CDR3 is TGCGCCAGCAGCTTGGGGCGGGGGGCATACAATGAGCAGTTCTTC.

The rearrangement joins TRBV19 to TRBJ2-2; TRBD1 might be the D (5 bases). V dropped 7 bases and J dropped 4 bases, with 13 bases sitting between them. The CDR3 spans 14 residues. The germline V gene encodes CDR1 LNHDA and CDR2 SQIVND (reference sequence). The CDR3 DNA reads as TGTGCCAGTATAGGGGATAGGGTCACCGGGGAGCTGTTTTTT. It is translated as CASIGDRVTGELFF.

The chain recombines TRBV6-6 with TRBJ2-5; 13 bases fit TRBD2. The CDR3 loop spans 16 amino acids. Germline-derived CDR1 and CDR2 are MNHNY and SVGAGI (reference sequence). J gave up 7 bases and V 2 bases, and 7 bases lay outside the gene matches. The CDR3 DNA reads TGTGCCAGCAGTTACGAACTAGCGGGGGGGGAAGGGACCCAGTACTTC. This gives the protein CASSYELAGGEGTQYF.

V usage is TRBV6-1 and J usage is TRBJ2-7; D is perhaps TRBD2 (5 bases). This CDR3 spans 15 amino acids. Germline loops: CDR1 MNHNS, CDR2 SASEGT. V was pared by 1 base and J by 0 bases, with 10 bases between. CDR3 sequence reads: CASSEEDGSSYEQYF. The DNA for the CDR3 is TGTGCCAGCAGTGAAGAGGATGGGAGCTCCTACGAGCAGTACTTC.

The chain has TRBV7-6 and TRBJ2-7; 8 bases are a match to TRBD1. The germline gives CDR1 SGHVS, CDR2 FNYEAQ. CDR3 length: 13 amino acids. The ends lost 4 bases at V and 6 bases at J; junction bases unmatched: 5. CDR3 residues: CASSSDRGGEQYF. The CDR3 DNA reads as TGTGCCAGCAGCTCCGACAGGGGAGGCGAGCAGTACTTC.

The chain carries TRBV5-4 and TRBJ1-5, with TRBD1 identical over 9 bases. Germline V gives CDR1 SGHNT, CDR2 YYREEE (reference sequence). The V segment lost 0 bases and the J segment 4 bases; nucleotides outside the gene matches: 5. The CDR3 is 16 amino acids. The DNA of the CDR3 is TGTGCCAGCAGCTTGGGGACAGGGGAGGATAATCAGCCCCAGCATTTT. This translates into CASSLGTGEDNQPQHF.

V and J are TRBV6-1 and TRBJ2-2; 8 nucleotides line up with TRBD1. Germline lookup yields CDR1 MNHNS and CDR2 SASEGT. This CDR3 has 15 amino acids. V shed 1 base and J 6 bases; nucleotides not matched to a gene: 4. CDR3 sequence: CASSEVGQGPGELFF. The CDR3 region has the DNA TGTGCCAGCAGTGAAGTAGGACAGGGCCCCGGGGAGCTGTTTTTT.

The chain is built from TRBV13 and TRBJ1-2; D gene unclear. The CDR3 is 12 amino acids. The germline CDR1 and CDR2 sequences are PRHDT and FYEKMQ (reference sequence). Trimming took off 1 base at V and 5 bases at J, with 5 bases between the two ends. The CDR3 protein is CASSLVPYGYTF. The CDR3 nucleotides read TGTGCCAGCAGCTTAGTTCCTTATGGCTACACCTTC.

This chain joins TRBV6-4 and TRBJ1-2; TRBD1 aligns across 8 bases. The V segment lost 0 bases and the J segment 4 bases; nucleotides outside the gene matches: 4. The germline gives CDR1 MRHNA, CDR2 SNTAGT. The CDR3 is 15 residues long. DNA of the CDR3: TGTGCCAGCAGTGACTCTGGACAGGGAAGCTATGGCTACACCTTC. This translates into CASSDSGQGSYGYTF.

The V gene is TRBV4-1, the J gene TRBJ2-1; 10 bases match TRBD2. With 0 bases clipped from V and 0 bases from J, the junction kept 14 bases outside the gene matches. The CDR3 covers 21 residues. Per germline, CDR1 MGHRA and CDR2 YSYEKL. The CDR3 DNA sequence: TGCGCCAGCAGCCAAGATAAAGCCCAGCGGGGGGGCCACGGCTCCTACAATGAGCAGTTCTTC. It codes for CASSQDKAQRGGHGSYNEQFF.

The V gene is TRBV5-1, the J gene TRBJ2-2, with TRBD2 matching over 9 bases. The germline V gene encodes CDR1 SGHRS and CDR2 YFSETQ. This CDR3 spans 17 amino acids. The V and J ends lost 3 bases and 0 bases, in that order; junction bases with no gene match: 6. The CDR3 coding sequence is TGCGCCAGCAGCTACCTAGCGGGGACGCCGAACACCGGGGAGCTGTTTTTT. Its translation: CASSYLAGTPNTGELFF.

The V gene is TRBV10-3, the J gene TRBJ2-3; 10 nucleotides match TRBD2. V was clipped by 6 bases and J by 6 bases; unmatched bases: 12. There are 16 residues in the CDR3. Germline lookup yields CDR1 ENHRY and CDR2 SYGVKD. As DNA, the CDR3 is TGTGCCATCAGGGGGCGGGGAGCGGGGGGGCCCGATACGCAGTATTTT. It translates to CAIRGRGAGGPDTQYF.

The chain combines TRBV5-1 with TRBJ1-6, with D possibly TRBD1 on 6 matching bases. Germline V CDR1 and CDR2: SGHRS, YFSETQ. V lost 0 bases, J lost 9 bases, and 13 bases lay in between. The CDR3 loop spans 15 amino acids. The CDR3 spells CASSLGGQGTSPLHF. The CDR3 DNA follows: TGCGCCAGCAGCTTGGGCGGGCAGGGGACTTCACCCCTCCACTTT.